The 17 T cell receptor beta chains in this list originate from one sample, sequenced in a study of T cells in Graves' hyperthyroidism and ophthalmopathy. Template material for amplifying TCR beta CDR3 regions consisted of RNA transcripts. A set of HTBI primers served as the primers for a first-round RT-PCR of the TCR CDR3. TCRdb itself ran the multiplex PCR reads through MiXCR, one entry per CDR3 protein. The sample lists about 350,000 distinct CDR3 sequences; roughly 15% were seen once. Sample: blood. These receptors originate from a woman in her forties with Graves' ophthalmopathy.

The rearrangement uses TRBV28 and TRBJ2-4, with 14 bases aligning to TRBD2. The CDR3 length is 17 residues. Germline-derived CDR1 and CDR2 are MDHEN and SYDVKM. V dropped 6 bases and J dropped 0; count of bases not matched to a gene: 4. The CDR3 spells CASSRGLAGVAKNIQYF. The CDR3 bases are TGTGCCAGCAGCCGGGGACTAGCGGGAGTAGCCAAAAACATTCAGTACTTC.

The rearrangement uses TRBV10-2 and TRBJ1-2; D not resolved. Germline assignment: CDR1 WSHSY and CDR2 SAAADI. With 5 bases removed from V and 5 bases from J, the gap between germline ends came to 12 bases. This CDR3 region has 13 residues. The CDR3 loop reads CASSPYSDYGYTF. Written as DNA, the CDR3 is TGCGCCAGCAGTCCATACTCCGATTATGGCTACACCTTC.

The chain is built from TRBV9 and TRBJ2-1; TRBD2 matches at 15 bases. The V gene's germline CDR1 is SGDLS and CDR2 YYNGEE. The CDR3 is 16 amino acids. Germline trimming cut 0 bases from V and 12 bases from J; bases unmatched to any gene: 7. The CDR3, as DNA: TGTGCCAGCAGCGTAGCCTTAGGACTAGCGGGGGGGGGGCAGTTCTTC. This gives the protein CASSVALGLAGGGQFF.

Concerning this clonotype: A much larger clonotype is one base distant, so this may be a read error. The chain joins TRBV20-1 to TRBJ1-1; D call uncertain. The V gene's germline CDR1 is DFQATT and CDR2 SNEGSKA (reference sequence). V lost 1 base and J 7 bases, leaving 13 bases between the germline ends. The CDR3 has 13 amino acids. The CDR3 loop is CSARGGEGVEAFF. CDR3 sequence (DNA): TGCAGTGCTAGAGGGGGAGAGGGAGTTGAAGCTTTCTTT.

The CDR3 protein is CSVELVGSANTGELFF. In DNA form, the CDR3 reads TGCAGCGTTGAACTCGTGGGGAGCGCGAACACCGGGGAGCTGTTTTTT. The chain combines TRBV29-1 with TRBJ2-2, with D perhaps TRBD2 (5 bases). The CDR3 totals 16 residues. V was pared by 2 bases and J by 0 bases, with 13 bases between. Germline assignment: CDR1 SQVTM and CDR2 ANQGSEA.

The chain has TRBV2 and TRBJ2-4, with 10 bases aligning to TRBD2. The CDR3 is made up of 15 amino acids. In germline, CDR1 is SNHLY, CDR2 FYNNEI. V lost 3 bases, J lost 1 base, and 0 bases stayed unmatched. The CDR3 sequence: CASSDSGGAKNIQYF. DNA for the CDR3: TGTGCCAGCAGTGATAGCGGGGGGGCCAAAAACATTCAGTACTTC.

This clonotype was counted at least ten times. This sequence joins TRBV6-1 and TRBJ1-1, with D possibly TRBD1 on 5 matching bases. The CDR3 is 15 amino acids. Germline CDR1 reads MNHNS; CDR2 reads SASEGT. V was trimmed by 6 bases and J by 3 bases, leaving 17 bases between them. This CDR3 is CASSLKSGGYTEAFF. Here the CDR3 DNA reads TGTGCCAGCAGCCTAAAATCCGGGGGATACACTGAAGCTTTCTTT.

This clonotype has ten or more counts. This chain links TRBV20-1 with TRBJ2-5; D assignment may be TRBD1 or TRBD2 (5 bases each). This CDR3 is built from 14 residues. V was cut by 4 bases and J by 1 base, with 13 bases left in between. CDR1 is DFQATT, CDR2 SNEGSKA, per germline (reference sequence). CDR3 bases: TGCAGTGCTAACAGAGGGACCGTCCAAGAGACCCAGTACTTC. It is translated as CSANRGTVQETQYF.

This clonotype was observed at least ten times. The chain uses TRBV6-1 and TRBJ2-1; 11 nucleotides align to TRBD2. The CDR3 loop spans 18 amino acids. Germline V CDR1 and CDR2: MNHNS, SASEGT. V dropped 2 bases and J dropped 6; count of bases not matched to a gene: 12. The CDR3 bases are TGTGCCAGCAGTGAACAGGGCTTGACTAGCGGGATCGTCAATGAGCAGTTCTTC. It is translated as CASSEQGLTSGIVNEQFF.

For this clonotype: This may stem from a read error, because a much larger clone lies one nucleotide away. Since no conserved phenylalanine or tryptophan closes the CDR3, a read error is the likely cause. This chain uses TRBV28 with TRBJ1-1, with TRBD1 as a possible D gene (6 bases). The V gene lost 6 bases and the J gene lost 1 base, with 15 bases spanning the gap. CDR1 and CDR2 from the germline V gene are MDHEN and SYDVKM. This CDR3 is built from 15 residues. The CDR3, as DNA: TGTGCCAGCAGCCCACCGGGGGACAAGAACACTGAAGCTTTCCTT. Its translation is CASSPPGDKNTEAFL.

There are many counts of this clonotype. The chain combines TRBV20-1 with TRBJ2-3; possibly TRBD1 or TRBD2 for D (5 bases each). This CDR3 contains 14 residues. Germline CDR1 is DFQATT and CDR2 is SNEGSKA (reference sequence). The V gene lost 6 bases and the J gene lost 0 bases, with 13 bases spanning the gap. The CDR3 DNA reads TGCAGTGCGGGTGAGGGGTCGAGCACAGATACGCAGTATTTT. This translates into CSAGEGSSTDTQYF.

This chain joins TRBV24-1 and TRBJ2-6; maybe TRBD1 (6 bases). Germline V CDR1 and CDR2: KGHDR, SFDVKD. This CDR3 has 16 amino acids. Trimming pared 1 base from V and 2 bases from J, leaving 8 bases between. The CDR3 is CATSDFRGTGANVLTF. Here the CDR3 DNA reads TGTGCCACCAGTGATTTCAGGGGCACTGGGGCCAACGTCCTGACTTTC.

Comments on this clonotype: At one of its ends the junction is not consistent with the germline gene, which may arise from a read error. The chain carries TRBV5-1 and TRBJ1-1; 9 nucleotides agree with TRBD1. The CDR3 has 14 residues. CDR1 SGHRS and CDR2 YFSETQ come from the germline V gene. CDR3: CASSYGQGNTDAFF. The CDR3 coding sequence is TGCGCCAGCAGCTACGGACAGGGGAACACTGACGCTTTCTTT.

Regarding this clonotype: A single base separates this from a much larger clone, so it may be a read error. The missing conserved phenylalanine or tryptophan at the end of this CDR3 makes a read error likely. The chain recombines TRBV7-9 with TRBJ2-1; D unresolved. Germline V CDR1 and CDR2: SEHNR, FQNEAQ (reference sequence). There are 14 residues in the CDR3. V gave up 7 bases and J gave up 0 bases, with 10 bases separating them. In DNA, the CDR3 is TGTGCCAGCAACCTCCTCGGCTCCTACAATGAGCAGTTCTCC. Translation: CASNLLGSYNEQFS.

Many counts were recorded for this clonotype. As DNA, the CDR3 is TGTGCCAGCAGCTTCAAGGCGGGGTGGTCCGGGGAGCTGTTTTTT. Translating it yields CASSFKAGWSGELFF. The V and J genes are TRBV11-2 and TRBJ2-2, with a possible D match to TRBD2 (6 bases). CDR1 SGHAT and CDR2 FQNNGV come from the germline V gene. The CDR3 runs to 15 residues. The germline V and J ends were trimmed by 3 bases and 6 bases, with 14 bases remaining between them.

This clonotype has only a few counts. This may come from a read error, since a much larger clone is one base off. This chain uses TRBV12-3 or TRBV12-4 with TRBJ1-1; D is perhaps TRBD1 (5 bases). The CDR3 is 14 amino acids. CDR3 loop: CAGSLVRGRTEAFF. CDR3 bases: TGTGCCGGCAGTTTAGTGAGGGGACGGACTGAAGCTTTCTTT.

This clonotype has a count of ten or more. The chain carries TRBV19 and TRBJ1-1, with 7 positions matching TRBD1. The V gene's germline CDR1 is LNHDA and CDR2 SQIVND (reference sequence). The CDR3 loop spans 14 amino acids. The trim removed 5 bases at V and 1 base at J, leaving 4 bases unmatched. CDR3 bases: TGTGCCAGTAGTCCGACAGGGTGGAACACTGAAGCTTTCTTT. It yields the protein CASSPTGWNTEAFF.